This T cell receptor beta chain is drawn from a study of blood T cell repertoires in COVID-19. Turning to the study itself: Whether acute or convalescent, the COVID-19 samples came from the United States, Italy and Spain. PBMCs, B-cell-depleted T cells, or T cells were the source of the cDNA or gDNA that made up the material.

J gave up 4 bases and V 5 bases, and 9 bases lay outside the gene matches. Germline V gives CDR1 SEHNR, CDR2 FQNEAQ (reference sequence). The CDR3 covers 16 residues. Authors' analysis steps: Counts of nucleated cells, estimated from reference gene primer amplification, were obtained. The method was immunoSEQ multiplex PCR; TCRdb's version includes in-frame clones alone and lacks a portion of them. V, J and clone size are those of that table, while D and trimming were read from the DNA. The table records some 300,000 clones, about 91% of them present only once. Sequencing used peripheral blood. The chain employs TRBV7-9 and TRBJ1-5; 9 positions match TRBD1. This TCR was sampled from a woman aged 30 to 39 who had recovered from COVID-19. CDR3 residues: CASSPGQGPLNQPQHF. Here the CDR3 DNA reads TGTGCCAGCAGCCCAGGACAGGGGCCGCTTAATCAGCCCCAGCATTTT.